This T cell receptor (beta chain) was captured by sequencing in a study of vaccination effects on CD4 cells after COVID-19. Subsequent to about 10 days of culture, CD4+ T cells were isolated. The cohort was immunized with two doses of either the BNT162b2 or mRNA-1273 vaccine. Both day 3 and day 7 saw half the medium replaced with IL-2 medium. As regards this clone: Its antigen is unknown.

Whole-study findings and limits: Healthy vaccinees' vaccine-induced clones included only 1 of 255 that recognized common cold coronaviruses. Clonal contraction was marked in infection- and vaccine-induced clones late after vaccination.

The protocol was immunoSEQ multiplex PCR, while the TCRdb copy is restricted to in-frame clones and leaves out a portion. This sample carries around 49,000 clones, around 70% of them seen once, and the ten largest clones take about 8.6%. Germline lookup yields CDR1 MGHRA and CDR2 YSYEKL. The V end was cut by 5 bases, the J end by 4 bases, with 6 bases between. The CDR3 spans 12 residues. The chain recombines TRBV4-1 with TRBJ1-5; D is unresolved. The clonotype comes from a human donor who received a COVID-19 vaccine. This material consisted of CD4+ T cells from PBMCs cultured without peptide, taken after COVID-19 vaccination. The CDR3, as DNA: TGCGCCAGCAGCTTCCCAAATCAGCCCCAGCATTTT. Protein sequence: CASSFPNQPQHF.